These 4 T cell receptor beta chains were all obtained from the same sample, sequenced in a study of blood T cell repertoires in COVID-19. Assay: immunoSEQ multiplex PCR; the TCRdb copy retains only in-frame clones and omits some. In the table there are 150,000 to 200,000 clones, 70% to 90% of which are singletons. The source material was peripheral blood. These receptors all stem from a woman older than 75 with COVID-19, enrolled during active disease.

This clone was observed at least ten times. CDR3 protein: CASSFLSQGVSGNTIYF. The CDR3 nucleotides are TGTGCCAGCAGTTTTTTATCACAGGGGGTCTCTGGAAACACCATATATTTT. The chain combines TRBV28 with TRBJ1-3, with 8 bases aligning to TRBD1. The CDR3 is 17 residues long. The ends lost 3 bases at V and 0 bases at J; junction bases unmatched: 7. The V gene's germline CDR1 is MDHEN and CDR2 SYDVKM.

This chain connects TRBV6-2 or TRBV6-3 to TRBJ2-3; D possibly corresponds to TRBD2 (7 bases). The CDR3 totals 16 residues. V lost 2 bases to trimming and J lost 3 bases, with 15 bases between them. Germline lookup yields CDR1 MNHEY and CDR2 SVGEGT. CDR3 coding DNA: TGTGCCAGCAGTTACCCCACGCGGGGGCTAACAGATACGCAGTATTTT. Amino acid sequence: CASSYPTRGLTDTQYF.

This clone has only one observation. This chain connects TRBV27 to TRBJ1-1; no firm D call. The CDR3 consists of 16 residues. The V end was cut by 3 bases, the J end by 0 bases, with 14 bases between. Germline V CDR1 and CDR2: MNHEY, SMNVEV (reference sequence). The CDR3 region is CASSLFGSWLNTEAFF. The CDR3 DNA is TGTGCCAGCAGTTTGTTCGGGTCTTGGTTGAACACTGAAGCTTTCTTT.

J is TRBJ2-7 and V is TRBV6-5, with 9 nucleotides matching TRBD1. CDR1 is MNHEY and CDR2 is SVGAGI in the germline V gene. The CDR3 totals 15 residues. Trimming cost V 5 bases and J 0 bases; bases outside gene matches: 5. For the CDR3, the DNA is TGTGCCAGCAGTAGGGACAGGGACTCCTCCTACGAGCAGTACTTC. Amino acids: CASSRDRDSSYEQYF.